A selection of T cell receptor beta chains follows, all from one sample in a study of T cell responses to AZD1222 COVID-19 vaccine. The repertoire was sequenced with immunoSEQ multiplex PCR; TCRdb's copy has only in-frame clones and lacks some. Of roughly 190,000 clones listed, more than 75% are singletons. The sequences come from peripheral blood, collected on day 0 of AZD1222 vaccination. The receptors were gathered from an adult in good health. Both conserved end residues are part of each CDR3. The D gene is left open where the match is weak. Not every row has a clone size; where given, it reads once, few, many or a size class.

V,D,J,size,DNA,CDR3
TRBV5-8,.,TRBJ1-1,.,TGTGCCAGCAGCGCGACAATGATGAACACTGAAGCTTTCTTT,CASSATMMNTEAFF
TRBV19,.,TRBJ2-2,.,TGTGCCACCTACGCGAACACCGGGGAGCTGTTTTTT,CATYANTGELFF
TRBV3-1/TRBV3-2,.,TRBJ2-7,.,TGTGCCAGCGGGTTTCGGGGGGCATCCTACGAGCAGTACTTC,CASGFRGASYEQYF
TRBV7-3,.,TRBJ2-3,.,TGTGCCAGCAGCCAAACTCTTCGGGGGGCAGTAGATACGCAGTATTTT,CASSQTLRGAVDTQYF
TRBV12-3/TRBV12-4,.,TRBJ1-1,.,TGTGCCAGCAGTTTGCAGGGCGAAGCTTTCTTT,CASSLQGEAFF
TRBV5-1,.,TRBJ1-5,.,TGCGCCAGCAGCGAACAGGGTAACAATCAGCCCCAGCATTTT,CASSEQGNNQPQHF
TRBV19,TRBD2,TRBJ2-1,.,TGTGCCAGTAGTATAGGGCGGGGGGGATGGAATGAGCAGTTCTTC,CASSIGRGGWNEQFF
TRBV5-1,TRBD2,TRBJ2-1,.,TGCGCCAGCAGCTTCCGACTAGCGGGAGGGCCGGGATACAATGAGCAGTTCTTC,CASSFRLAGGPGYNEQFF
TRBV7-2,TRBD1,TRBJ1-2,.,TGTGCCAGCAGCCACACCGGACAGGGCCCCCTGGCTAACTATGGCTACACCTTC,CASSHTGQGPLANYGYTF
TRBV7-9,.,TRBJ1-2,once,TGTGCCAGCAGCTTAGGTGCAGAGAGCTATGGCTACACCTTC,CASSLGAESYGYTF
TRBV7-2,TRBD2,TRBJ2-1,.,TGTGCCAGCAGCTTGTTCGGGACTACCTACAATGAGCAGTTCTTC,CASSLFGTTYNEQFF
TRBV3-1/TRBV3-2,.,TRBJ2-3,.,TGTGCCAGCAGCCAAGGGACAACCGACACAGATACGCAGTATTTT,CASSQGTTDTDTQYF
TRBV2,TRBD1,TRBJ1-5,.,TGTGCCAGCATCGGACAGGTGAATCAGCCCCAGCATTTT,CASIGQVNQPQHF
TRBV9,TRBD1,TRBJ1-1,.,TGTGCCAGCAGCGCCTCCGGGACAGGGACTCCTGAAGCTTTCTTT,CASSASGTGTPEAFF
TRBV2,.,TRBJ1-1,.,TGTGCCAGCAGACCCGGGGGTGTCACTGAAGCTTTCTTT,CASRPGGVTEAFF
TRBV7-9,TRBD1,TRBJ2-7,.,TGTGCCAGCAGCACCAACCGGGACAGACTCTCCTACGAGCAGTACTTC,CASSTNRDRLSYEQYF
TRBV6-4,.,TRBJ2-1,.,TGTGCCAGCAGTGCTGACTACCCTCCCGGTGAGCAGTTCTTC,CASSADYPPGEQFF
TRBV10-2,.,TRBJ2-1,.,TGCGCCAGCAGTGGGGACATCTACAATGAGCAGTTCTTC,CASSGDIYNEQFF